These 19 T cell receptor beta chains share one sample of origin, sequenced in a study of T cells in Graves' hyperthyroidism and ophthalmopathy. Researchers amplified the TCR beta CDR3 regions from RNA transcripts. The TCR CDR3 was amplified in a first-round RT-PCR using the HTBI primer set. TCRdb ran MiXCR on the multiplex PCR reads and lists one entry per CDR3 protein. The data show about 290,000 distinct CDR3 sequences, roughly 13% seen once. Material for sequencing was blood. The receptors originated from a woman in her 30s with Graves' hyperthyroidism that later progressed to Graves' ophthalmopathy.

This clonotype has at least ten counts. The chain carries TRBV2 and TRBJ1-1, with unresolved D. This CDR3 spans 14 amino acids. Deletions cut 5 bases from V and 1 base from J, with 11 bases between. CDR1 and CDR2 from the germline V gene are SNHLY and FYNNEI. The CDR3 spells CASSLMVTNTEAFF. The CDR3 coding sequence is TGTGCCAGCAGTCTGATGGTTACGAACACTGAAGCTTTCTTT.

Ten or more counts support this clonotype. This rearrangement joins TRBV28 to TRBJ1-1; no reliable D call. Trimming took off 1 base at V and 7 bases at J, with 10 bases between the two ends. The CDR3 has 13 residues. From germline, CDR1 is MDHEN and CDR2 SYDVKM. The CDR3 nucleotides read TGTGCCAGCAGTTTATCGGCCCCAATTGAAGCTTTCTTT. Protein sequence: CASSLSAPIEAFF.

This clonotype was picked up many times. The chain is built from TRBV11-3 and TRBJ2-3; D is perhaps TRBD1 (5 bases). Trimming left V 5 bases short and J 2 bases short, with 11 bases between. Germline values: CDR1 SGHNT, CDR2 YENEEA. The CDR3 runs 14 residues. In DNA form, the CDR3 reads TGTGCCAGCAGCCAAACAGGATACACAGATACGCAGTATTTT. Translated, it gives CASSQTGYTDTQYF.

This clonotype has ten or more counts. CDR3 residues: CASRTLEGSDYGYTF. The CDR3 bases are TGTGCCAGCAGGACACTGGAGGGCTCGGACTATGGCTACACCTTC. The chain employs TRBV28 and TRBJ1-2; D uncertain. Trimming took off 6 bases at V and 3 bases at J, with 17 bases between the two ends. Germline CDR1 and CDR2: MDHEN and SYDVKM. The CDR3 covers 15 residues.

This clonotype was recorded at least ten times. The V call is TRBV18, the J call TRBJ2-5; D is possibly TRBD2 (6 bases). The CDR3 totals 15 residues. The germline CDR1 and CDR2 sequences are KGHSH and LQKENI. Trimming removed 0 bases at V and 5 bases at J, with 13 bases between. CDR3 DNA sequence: TGTGCCAGCTCACCACCGGGGAGCGGAGGGGAGACCCAGTACTTC. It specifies CASSPPGSGGETQYF.

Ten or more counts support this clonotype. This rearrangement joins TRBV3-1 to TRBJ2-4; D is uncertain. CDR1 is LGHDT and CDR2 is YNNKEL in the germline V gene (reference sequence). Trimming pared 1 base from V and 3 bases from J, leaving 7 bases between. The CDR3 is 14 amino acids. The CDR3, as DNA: TGTGCCAGCAGCCAAGGAAGTGGCAAAAACATTCAGTACTTC. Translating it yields CASSQGSGKNIQYF.

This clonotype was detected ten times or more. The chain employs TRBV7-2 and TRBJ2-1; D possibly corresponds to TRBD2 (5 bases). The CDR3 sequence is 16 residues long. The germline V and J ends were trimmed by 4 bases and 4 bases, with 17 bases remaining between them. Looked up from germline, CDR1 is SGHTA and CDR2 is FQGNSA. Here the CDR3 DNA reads TGTGCCAGCAGCTCCCTTTTGAGCGGCCCTTACAATGAGCAGTTCTTC. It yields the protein CASSSLLSGPYNEQFF.

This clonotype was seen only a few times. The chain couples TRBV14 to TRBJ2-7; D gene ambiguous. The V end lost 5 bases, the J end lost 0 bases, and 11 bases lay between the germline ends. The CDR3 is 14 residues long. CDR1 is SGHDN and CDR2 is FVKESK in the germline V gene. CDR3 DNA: TGTGCCAGCAGCGACCCATCAAGCTCCTACGAGCAGTACTTC. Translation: CASSDPSSSYEQYF. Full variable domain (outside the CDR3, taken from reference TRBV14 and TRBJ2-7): EAGVTQFPSHSVIEKGQTVTLRCDPISGHDNLYWYRRVMGKEIKFLLHFVKESKQDESGMPNNRFLAERTGGTYSTLKVQPAELEDSGVYFCASSDPSSSYEQYFGPGTRLTVT.

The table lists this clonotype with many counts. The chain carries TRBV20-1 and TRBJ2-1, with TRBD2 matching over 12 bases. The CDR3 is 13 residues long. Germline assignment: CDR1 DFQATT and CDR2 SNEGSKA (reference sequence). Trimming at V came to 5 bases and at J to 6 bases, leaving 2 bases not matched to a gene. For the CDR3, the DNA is TGCAGTGCTGGGACTAGCGGGCGCAATGAGCAGTTCTTC. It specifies CSAGTSGRNEQFF.

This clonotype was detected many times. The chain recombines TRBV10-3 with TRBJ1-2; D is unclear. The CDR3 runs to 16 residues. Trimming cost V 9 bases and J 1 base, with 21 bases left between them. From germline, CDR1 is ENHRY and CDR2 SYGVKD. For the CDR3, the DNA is TGTGCCATAACACCGAACGACGGATTATTTAACTATGGCTACACCTTC. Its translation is CAITPNDGLFNYGYTF.

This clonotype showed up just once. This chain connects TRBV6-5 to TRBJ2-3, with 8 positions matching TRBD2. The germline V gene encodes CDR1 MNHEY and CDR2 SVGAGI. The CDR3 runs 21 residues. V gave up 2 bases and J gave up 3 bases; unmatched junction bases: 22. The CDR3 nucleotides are TGTGCCAGCAGTTACGGACATCCCAGCTGGATGTCCGCGGGAGGAACAGATACGCAGTATTTT. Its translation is CASSYGHPSWMSAGGTDTQYF.

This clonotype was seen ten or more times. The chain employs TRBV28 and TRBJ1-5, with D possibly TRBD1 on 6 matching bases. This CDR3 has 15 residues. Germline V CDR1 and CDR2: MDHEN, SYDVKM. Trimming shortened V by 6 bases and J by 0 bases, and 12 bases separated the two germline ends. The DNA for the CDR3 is TGTGCCAGCAGACCGGGACACGATAGCAATCAGCCCCAGCATTTT. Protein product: CASRPGHDSNQPQHF. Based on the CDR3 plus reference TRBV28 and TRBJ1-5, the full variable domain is DVKVTQSSRYLVKRTGEKVFLECVQDMDHENMFWYRQDPGLGLRLIYFSYDVKMKEKGDIPEGYSVSREKKERFSLILESASTNQTSMYLCASRPGHDSNQPQHFGDGTRLSIL.

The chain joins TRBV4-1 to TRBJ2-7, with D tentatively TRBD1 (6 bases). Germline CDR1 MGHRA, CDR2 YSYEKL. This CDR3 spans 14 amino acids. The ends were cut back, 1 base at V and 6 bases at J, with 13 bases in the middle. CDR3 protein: CASSQGSAGAEQYF. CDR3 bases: TGCGCCAGCAGCCAAGGGAGCGCAGGGGCCGAGCAGTACTTC.

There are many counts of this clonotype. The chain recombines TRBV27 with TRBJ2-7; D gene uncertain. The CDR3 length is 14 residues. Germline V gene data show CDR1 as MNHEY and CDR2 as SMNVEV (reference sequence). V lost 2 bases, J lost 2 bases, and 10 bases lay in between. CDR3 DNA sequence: TGTGCCAGCAGTTTAAACGGGCGTACCTACGAGCAGTACTTC. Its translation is CASSLNGRTYEQYF.

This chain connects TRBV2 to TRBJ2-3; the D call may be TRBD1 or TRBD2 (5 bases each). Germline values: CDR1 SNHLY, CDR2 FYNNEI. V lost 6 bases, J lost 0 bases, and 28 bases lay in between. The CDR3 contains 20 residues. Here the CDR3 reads CASRTAPRPLGGQSTDTQYF. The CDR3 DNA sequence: TGTGCCAGCAGGACAGCCCCCCGCCCCCTTGGCGGGCAGAGCACAGATACGCAGTATTTT.

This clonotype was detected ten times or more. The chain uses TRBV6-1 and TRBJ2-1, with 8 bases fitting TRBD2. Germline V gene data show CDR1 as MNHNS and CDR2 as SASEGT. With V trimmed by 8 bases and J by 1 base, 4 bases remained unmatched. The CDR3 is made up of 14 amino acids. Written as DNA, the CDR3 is TGTGCCAGCGGAGCGGGAGAATCCTACAATGAGCAGTTCTTC. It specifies CASGAGESYNEQFF.

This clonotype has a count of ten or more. CDR3 nucleotides: TGCAGTGCTAGAGCCCCGCATGAGCAGTTCTTC. This gives the protein CSARAPHEQFF. V gene TRBV20-1 combines with J gene TRBJ2-1, with D uncertain. Deletions cut 1 base from V and 8 bases from J, with 6 bases between. The CDR3 is 11 amino acids. CDR1 and CDR2 (germline): DFQATT, SNEGSKA (reference sequence).

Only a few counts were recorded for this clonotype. As DNA, the CDR3 is TGTGCCAGCAGTTTAATAGGGGCTGGGGAGACCCAGTACTTC. It specifies CASSLIGAGETQYF. The rearrangement links TRBV27 to TRBJ2-5, with a weak D call TRBD1 (5 bases). Deletions cut 2 bases from V and 5 bases from J, with 12 bases between. CDR3 size: 14 residues. Germline CDR1 MNHEY, CDR2 SMNVEV (reference sequence).

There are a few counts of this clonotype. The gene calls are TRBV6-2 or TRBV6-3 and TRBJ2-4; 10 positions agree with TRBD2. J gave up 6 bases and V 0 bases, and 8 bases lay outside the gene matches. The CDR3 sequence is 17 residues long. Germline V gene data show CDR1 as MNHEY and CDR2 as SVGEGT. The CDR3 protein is CASSYSYLGTSVNIQYF. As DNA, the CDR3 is TGTGCCAGCAGTTACTCGTACCTTGGGACTAGCGTAAACATTCAGTACTTC.